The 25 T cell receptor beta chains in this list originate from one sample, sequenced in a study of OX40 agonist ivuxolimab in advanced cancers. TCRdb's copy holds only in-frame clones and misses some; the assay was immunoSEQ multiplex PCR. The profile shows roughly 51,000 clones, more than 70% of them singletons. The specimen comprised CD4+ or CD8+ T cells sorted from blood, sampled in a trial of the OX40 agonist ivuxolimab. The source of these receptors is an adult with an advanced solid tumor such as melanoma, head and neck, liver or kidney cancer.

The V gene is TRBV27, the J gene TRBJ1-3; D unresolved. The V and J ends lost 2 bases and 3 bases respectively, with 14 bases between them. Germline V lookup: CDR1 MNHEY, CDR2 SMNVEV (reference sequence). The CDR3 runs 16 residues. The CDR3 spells CASSLKGPNSGNTIYF. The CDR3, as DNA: TGTGCCAGCAGTTTAAAGGGCCCCAACAGTGGAAACACCATATATTTT.

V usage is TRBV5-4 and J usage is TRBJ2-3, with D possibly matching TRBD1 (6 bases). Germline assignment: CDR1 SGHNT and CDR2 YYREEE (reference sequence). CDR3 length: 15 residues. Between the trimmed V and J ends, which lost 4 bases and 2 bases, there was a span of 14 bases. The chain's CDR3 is CASSAKTGLTDTQYF. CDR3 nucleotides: TGTGCCAGCAGCGCCAAGACAGGACTCACAGATACGCAGTATTTT.

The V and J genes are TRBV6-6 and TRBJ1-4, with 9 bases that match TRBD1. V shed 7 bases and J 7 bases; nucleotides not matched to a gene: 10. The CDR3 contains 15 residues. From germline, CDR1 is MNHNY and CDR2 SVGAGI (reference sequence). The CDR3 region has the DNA TGTGCCAGCACCCCCCGGGACAGGGAGACTGAAAAACTGTTTTTT. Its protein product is CASTPRDRETEKLFF.

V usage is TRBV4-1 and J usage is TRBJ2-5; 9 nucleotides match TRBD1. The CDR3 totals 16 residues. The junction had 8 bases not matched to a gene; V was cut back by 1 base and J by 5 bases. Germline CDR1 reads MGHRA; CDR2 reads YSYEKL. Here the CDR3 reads CASSQGRDRDWETQYF. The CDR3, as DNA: TGCGCCAGCAGCCAAGGCCGGGACAGGGATTGGGAGACCCAGTACTTC.

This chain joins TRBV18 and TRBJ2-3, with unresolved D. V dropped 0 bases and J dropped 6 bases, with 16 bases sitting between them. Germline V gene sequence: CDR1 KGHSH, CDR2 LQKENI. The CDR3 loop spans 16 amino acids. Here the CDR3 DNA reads TGTGCCAGCTCACCACCGGAGACTGCCCTTATGGATACGCAGTATTTT. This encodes CASSPPETALMDTQYF.

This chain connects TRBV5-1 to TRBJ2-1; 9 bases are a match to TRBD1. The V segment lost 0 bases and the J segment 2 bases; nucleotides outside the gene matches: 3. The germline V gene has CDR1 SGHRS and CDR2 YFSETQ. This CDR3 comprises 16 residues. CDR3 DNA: TGCGCCAGCAGCTTGGGGAGGACAGGGGCCTACAATGAGCAGTTCTTC. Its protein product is CASSLGRTGAYNEQFF.

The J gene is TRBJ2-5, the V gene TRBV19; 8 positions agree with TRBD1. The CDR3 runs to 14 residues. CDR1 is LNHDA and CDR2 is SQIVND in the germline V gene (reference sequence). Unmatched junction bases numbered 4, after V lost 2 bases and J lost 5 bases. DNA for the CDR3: TGTGCCAGTAGTATATCGACAGGGGCCGAGACCCAGTACTTC. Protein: CASSISTGAETQYF.

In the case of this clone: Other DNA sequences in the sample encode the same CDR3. The CDR3 DNA reads TGTGCCAGCGCAAGGGGAAATGAAAAACTGTTTTTT. This encodes CASARGNEKLFF. V usage is TRBV25-1 and J usage is TRBJ1-4, with a tentative D call TRBD1 (5 bases). The germline V gene has CDR1 MGHDK and CDR2 SYGVNS. V was shortened by 8 bases and J by 5 bases, with 9 bases between the two germline ends. CDR3 length equals 12 residues. Supplemented by reference TRBV25-1 and TRBJ1-4, the full variable domain reads EADIYQTPRYLVIGTGKKITLECSQTMGHDKMYWYQQDPGMELHLIHYSYGVNSTEKGDLSSESTVSRIRTEHFPLTLESARPSHTSQYLCASARGNEKLFFGSGTQLSVL.

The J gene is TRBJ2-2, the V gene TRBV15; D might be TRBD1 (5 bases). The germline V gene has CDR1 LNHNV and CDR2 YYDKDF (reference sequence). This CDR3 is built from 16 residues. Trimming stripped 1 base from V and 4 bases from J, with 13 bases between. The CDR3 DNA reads TGTGCCACCAGCAGAGGGGCAGGGCTCAGCACCGGGGAGCTGTTTTTT. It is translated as CATSRGAGLSTGELFF.

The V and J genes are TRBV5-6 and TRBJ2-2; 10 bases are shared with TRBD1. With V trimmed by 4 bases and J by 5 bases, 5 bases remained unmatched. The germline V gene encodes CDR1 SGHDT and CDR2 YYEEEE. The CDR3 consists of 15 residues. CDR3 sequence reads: CASSRGTGVTGELFF. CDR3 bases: TGTGCCAGCAGCCGCGGGACAGGGGTGACCGGGGAGCTGTTTTTT.

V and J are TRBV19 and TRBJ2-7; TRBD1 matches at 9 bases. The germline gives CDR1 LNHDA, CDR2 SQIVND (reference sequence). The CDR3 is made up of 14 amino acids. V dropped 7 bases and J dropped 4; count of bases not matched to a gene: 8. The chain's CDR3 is CASKRQGESYEQYF. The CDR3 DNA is TGTGCCAGTAAGAGACAGGGGGAGTCTTACGAGCAGTACTTC.

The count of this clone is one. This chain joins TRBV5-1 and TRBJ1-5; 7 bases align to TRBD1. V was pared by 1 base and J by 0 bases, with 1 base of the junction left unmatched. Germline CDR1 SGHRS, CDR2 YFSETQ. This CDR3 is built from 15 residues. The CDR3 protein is CASSLTGDSNQPQHF. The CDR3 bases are TGCGCCAGCAGCTTGACAGGGGATAGCAATCAGCCCCAGCATTTT.

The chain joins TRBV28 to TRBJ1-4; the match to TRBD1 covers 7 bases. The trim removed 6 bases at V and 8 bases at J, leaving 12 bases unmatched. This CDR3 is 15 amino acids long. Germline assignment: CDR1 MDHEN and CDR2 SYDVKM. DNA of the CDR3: TGTGCCAGCAGCCCGCAGACAGGGATGGGAGAAAAACTGTTTTTT. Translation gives CASSPQTGMGEKLFF.

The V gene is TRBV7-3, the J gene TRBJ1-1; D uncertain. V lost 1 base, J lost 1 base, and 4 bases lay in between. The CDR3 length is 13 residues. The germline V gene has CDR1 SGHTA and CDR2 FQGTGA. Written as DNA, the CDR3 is TGTGCCAGCAGCTTAATTGGGAACACTGAAGCTTTCTTT. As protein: CASSLIGNTEAFF.

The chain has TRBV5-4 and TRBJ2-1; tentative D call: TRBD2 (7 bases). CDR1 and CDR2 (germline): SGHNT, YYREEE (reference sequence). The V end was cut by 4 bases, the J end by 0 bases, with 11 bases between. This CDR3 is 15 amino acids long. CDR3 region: CASSVGGLSYNEQFF. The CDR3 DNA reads TGTGCCAGCAGCGTGGGGGGGCTCTCCTACAATGAGCAGTTCTTC.

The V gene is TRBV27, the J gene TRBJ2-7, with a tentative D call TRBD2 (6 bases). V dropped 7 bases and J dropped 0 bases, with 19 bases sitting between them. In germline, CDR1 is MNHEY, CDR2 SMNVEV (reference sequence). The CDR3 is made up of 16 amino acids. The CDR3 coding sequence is TGTGCCAGCAACCCGACCAGGGACTGGAGCTCCTACGAGCAGTACTTC. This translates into CASNPTRDWSSYEQYF.

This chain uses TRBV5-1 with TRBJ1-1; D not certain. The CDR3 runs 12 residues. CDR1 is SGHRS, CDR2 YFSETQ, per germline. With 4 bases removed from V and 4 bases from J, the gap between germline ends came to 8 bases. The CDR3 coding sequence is TGCGCCAGCAGCCTAAAAGGCACTGAAGCTTTCTTT. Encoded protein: CASSLKGTEAFF.

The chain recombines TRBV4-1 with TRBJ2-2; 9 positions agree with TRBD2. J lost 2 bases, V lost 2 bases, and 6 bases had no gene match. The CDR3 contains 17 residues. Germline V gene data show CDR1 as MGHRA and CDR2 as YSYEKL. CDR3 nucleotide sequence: TGCGCCAGCAGCCAACCTAAGGGACTAGCCAACACCGGGGAGCTGTTTTTT. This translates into CASSQPKGLANTGELFF.

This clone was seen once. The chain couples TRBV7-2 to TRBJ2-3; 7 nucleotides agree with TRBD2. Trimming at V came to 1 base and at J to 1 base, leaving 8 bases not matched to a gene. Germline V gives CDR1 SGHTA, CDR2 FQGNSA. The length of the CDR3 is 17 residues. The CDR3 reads CASSLGGGNLGTDTQYF. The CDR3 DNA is TGTGCCAGCAGCTTAGGGGGAGGGAATCTGGGCACAGATACGCAGTATTTT.

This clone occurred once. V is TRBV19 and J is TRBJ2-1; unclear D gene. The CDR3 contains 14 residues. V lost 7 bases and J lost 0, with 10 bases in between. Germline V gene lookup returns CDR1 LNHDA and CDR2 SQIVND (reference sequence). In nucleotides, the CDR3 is TGTGCCAGTACCCCAGCCGTCTCCTACAATGAGCAGTTCTTC. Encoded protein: CASTPAVSYNEQFF. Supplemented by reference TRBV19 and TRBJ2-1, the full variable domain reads DGGITQSPKYLFRKEGQNVTLSCEQNLNHDAMYWYRQDPGQGLRLIYYSQIVNDFQKGDIAEGYSVSREKKESFPLTVTSAQKNPTAFYLCASTPAVSYNEQFFGPGTRLTVL.

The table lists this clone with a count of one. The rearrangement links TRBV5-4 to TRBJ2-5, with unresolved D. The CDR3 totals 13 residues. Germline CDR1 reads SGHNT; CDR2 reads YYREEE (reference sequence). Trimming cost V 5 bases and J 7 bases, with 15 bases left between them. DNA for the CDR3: TGTGCCAGCAGTCCCGACCTCCCCGGGACCCAGTACTTC. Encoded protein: CASSPDLPGTQYF.

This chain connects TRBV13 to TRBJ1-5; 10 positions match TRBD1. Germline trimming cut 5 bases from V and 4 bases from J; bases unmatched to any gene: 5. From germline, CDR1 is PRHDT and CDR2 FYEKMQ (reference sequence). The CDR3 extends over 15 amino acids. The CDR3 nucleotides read TGTGCCAGCAGCGCGGGACAGGGGCTGAATCAGCCCCAGCATTTT. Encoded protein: CASSAGQGLNQPQHF. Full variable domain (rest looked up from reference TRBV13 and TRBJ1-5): AAGVIQSPRHLIKEKRETATLKCYPIPRHDTVYWYQQGPGQDPQFLISFYEKMQSDKGSIPDRFSAQQFSDYHSELNMSSLELGDSALYFCASSAGQGLNQPQHFGDGTRLSIL.

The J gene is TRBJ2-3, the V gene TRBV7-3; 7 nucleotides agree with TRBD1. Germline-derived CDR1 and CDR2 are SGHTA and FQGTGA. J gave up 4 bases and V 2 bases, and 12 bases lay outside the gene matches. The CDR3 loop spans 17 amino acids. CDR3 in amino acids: CASSLAATGSRADTQYF. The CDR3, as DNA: TGTGCCAGCAGCTTAGCCGCGACAGGGAGTAGGGCAGATACGCAGTATTTT.

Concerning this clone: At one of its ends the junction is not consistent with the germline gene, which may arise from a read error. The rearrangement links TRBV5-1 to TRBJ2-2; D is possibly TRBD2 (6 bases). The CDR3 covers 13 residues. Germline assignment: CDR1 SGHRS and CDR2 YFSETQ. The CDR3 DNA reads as TGTGCCAGCAGCCCAGCCTGGGAGGTAGGGCTGTTTTTT. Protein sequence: CASSPAWEVGLFF.

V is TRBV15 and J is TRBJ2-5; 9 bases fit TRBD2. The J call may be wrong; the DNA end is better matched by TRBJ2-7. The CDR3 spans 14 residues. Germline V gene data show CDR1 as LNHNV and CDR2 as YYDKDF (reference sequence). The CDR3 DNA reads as TGTGCCACCAGCAGAGGTGAGCGGGGGGCCGAGCAGTACTTC. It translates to CATSRGERGAEQYF.